A single sample is the source of the 30 T cell receptor beta chains below, sequenced in a study of T cell responses to AZD1222 COVID-19 vaccine. TCRdb's copy holds only in-frame clones and misses some; the assay was immunoSEQ multiplex PCR. Among 60,000 to 75,000 clones listed, roughly 80% were seen once. This specimen was peripheral blood, taken 28 days after the second AZD1222 dose. The source of these receptors is an adult who received the AZD1222 COVID-19 vaccine.

This sequence joins TRBV11-2 and TRBJ2-5, with a tentative D call TRBD1 (6 bases). With 5 bases removed from V and 3 bases from J, the gap between germline ends came to 19 bases. This CDR3 comprises 16 residues. Germline CDR1 SGHAT, CDR2 FQNNGV. The CDR3 DNA reads as TGTGCCAGCAGCCAGGGGAGTTGGGGCAGGGAAGAGACCCAGTACTTC. Its protein product is CASSQGSWGREETQYF.

The V gene is TRBV19, the J gene TRBJ2-6, with D unclear. The CDR3 is made up of 14 amino acids. V was pared by 5 bases and J by 0 bases, with 5 bases between. Germline CDR1 is LNHDA and CDR2 is SQIVND (reference sequence). The CDR3 reads CASSWSSGANVLTF. The CDR3 DNA follows: TGTGCCAGTAGTTGGAGCTCTGGGGCCAACGTCCTGACTTTC.

This clone appeared once. V usage is TRBV2 and J usage is TRBJ1-3, with D possibly being TRBD1 (6 bases). V gave up 4 bases and J gave up 3 bases, with 13 bases separating them. The V gene's germline CDR1 is SNHLY and CDR2 FYNNEI. The length of the CDR3 is 15 residues. This chain's CDR3 is CASSVGGYGGNTIYF. The DNA of the CDR3 is TGTGCCAGCAGTGTAGGGGGTTATGGTGGAAACACCATATATTTT.

The CDR3 DNA is TGTGCCAGCAGCCAGACGCGACAGGGACGGTATCGGAACGAGCAGTACTTC. This codes for CASSQTRQGRYRNEQYF. The J gene is TRBJ2-7, the V gene TRBV7-9; 7 nucleotides match TRBD1. In germline, CDR1 is SEHNR, CDR2 FQNEAQ (reference sequence). Trimming removed 5 bases from V and 5 bases from J; junction bases left unmatched: 18. The CDR3 contains 17 residues.

This rearrangement joins TRBV7-7 to TRBJ2-5; D call uncertain. V lost 2 bases and J lost 1, with 8 bases in between. Germline V lookup: CDR1 SSHAT, CDR2 FNYEAQ (reference sequence). The CDR3 is made up of 14 amino acids. The CDR3 sequence: CASSLSHSQETQYF. CDR3 DNA: TGTGCCAGCAGCTTATCCCACAGCCAAGAGACCCAGTACTTC.

The rearrangement joins TRBV7-2 to TRBJ1-2; possibly TRBD1 for D (5 bases). Germline V lookup: CDR1 SGHTA, CDR2 FQGNSA. This CDR3 spans 15 amino acids. V gave up 5 bases and J gave up 6 bases, with 19 bases separating them. CDR3 amino acids: CASSVDIGGRDGYTF. The CDR3 coding sequence is TGTGCCAGCAGCGTAGATATCGGGGGAAGGGATGGCTACACCTTC.

The chain joins TRBV6-2 or TRBV6-3 to TRBJ1-6, with D hard to call. V lost 2 bases, J lost 9 bases, and 11 bases lay in between. Germline CDR1 reads MNHEY; CDR2 reads SVGEGT. The CDR3 runs 14 residues. CDR3 sequence reads: CASSYGSSSSPLHF. Written as DNA, the CDR3 is TGTGCCAGCAGTTACGGGTCGTCCAGTTCACCCCTCCACTTT.

V gene TRBV7-9 combines with J gene TRBJ1-5; 8 bases align to TRBD1. With V trimmed by 3 bases and J by 4 bases, 5 bases remained unmatched. Germline V gives CDR1 SEHNR, CDR2 FQNEAQ (reference sequence). This CDR3 contains 15 residues. CDR3 DNA: TGTGCCAGCAGCTTCCCGACAGGGGTTAATCAGCCCCAGCATTTT. Translating it yields CASSFPTGVNQPQHF. Full variable domain (missing parts from reference TRBV7-9 and TRBJ1-5): DTGVSQNPRHKITKRGQNVTFRCDPISEHNRLYWYRQTLGQGPEFLTYFQNEAQLEKSRLLSDRFSAERPKGSFSTLEIQRTEQGDSAMYLCASSFPTGVNQPQHFGDGTRLSIL.

This clone has just a few counts. V and J are TRBV9 and TRBJ1-3; D perhaps matches TRBD1 (5 bases). Deletions cut 1 base from V and 5 bases from J, with 13 bases between. The CDR3 is made up of 15 amino acids. The germline V gene encodes CDR1 SGDLS and CDR2 YYNGEE. CDR3 in amino acids: CASSVSWDSRNTIYF. The CDR3 region has the DNA TGTGCCAGCAGCGTAAGTTGGGACTCGAGAAACACCATATATTTT. The full variable domain, its missing parts supplied by reference TRBV9 and TRBJ1-3, is DSGVTQTPKHLITATGQRVTLRCSPRSGDLSVYWYQQSLDQGLQFLIQYYNGEERAKGNILERFSAQQFPDLHSELNLSSLELGDSALYFCASSVSWDSRNTIYFGEGSWLTVV.

J is TRBJ2-5 and V is TRBV2; D is ambiguous. The V and J ends lost 4 bases and 5 bases respectively, with 11 bases between them. The germline CDR1 and CDR2 sequences are SNHLY and FYNNEI. The CDR3 runs to 13 residues. CDR3 DNA sequence: TGTGCCAGCAGTGTTCTAGTCAGTGAGACCCAGTACTTC. The encoded protein is CASSVLVSETQYF.

V is TRBV5-4 and J is TRBJ2-3; D not certain. The CDR3 has 14 residues. Trimming removed 1 base from V and 0 bases from J, with 6 bases in between. Germline CDR1 and CDR2: SGHNT and YYREEE (reference sequence). DNA of the CDR3: TGTGCCAGCAGCTTGAAGTCTAGCACAGATACGCAGTATTTT. Translated: CASSLKSSTDTQYF.

V and J are TRBV5-5 and TRBJ2-5, with D maybe TRBD1 (6 bases). Looked up from germline, CDR1 is SGHKS and CDR2 is YYEKEE (reference sequence). The length of the CDR3 is 16 residues. The V gene lost 1 base and the J gene lost 5 bases, with 18 bases spanning the gap. CDR3 sequence: CASSLLLDRRGETQYF. CDR3 nucleotide sequence: TGTGCCAGCAGCTTGTTGTTAGACAGGCGAGGGGAGACCCAGTACTTC.

The rearrangement joins TRBV7-2 to TRBJ1-2; no firm D call. The CDR3 contains 14 residues. The V gene's germline CDR1 is SGHTA and CDR2 FQGNSA. V was trimmed by 2 bases and J by 7 bases, leaving 14 bases between them. The CDR3 coding sequence is TGTGCCAGCAGCTTAACCCAGGTTGTCGTTGGCTACACCTTC. Translating it yields CASSLTQVVVGYTF.

This clone has only one observation. The chain joins TRBV6-5 to TRBJ1-6, with a weak D call TRBD1 (5 bases). V was shortened by 2 bases and J by 5 bases, with 10 bases between the two germline ends. The CDR3 contains 15 residues. From germline, CDR1 is MNHEY and CDR2 SVGAGI. The CDR3 sequence is CASSYGQGHNSPLHF. The CDR3, as DNA: TGTGCCAGCAGTTACGGGCAGGGTCATAATTCACCCCTCCACTTT.

The chain joins TRBV30 to TRBJ1-5, with D hard to call. V was trimmed by 1 base and J by 1 base, leaving 2 bases between them. The germline V gene has CDR1 GTSNPN and CDR2 SVGIG (reference sequence). The CDR3 length is 12 residues. The CDR3, as DNA: TGTGCCTGGAGTGGAAGCAATCAGCCCCAGCATTTT. It encodes CAWSGSNQPQHF. The full variable domain, its missing parts supplied by reference TRBV30 and TRBJ1-5, is SQTIHQWPATLVQPVGSPLSLECTVEGTSNPNLYWYRQAAGRGLQLLFYSVGIGQISSEVPQNLSASRPQDRQFILSSKKLLLSDSGFYLCAWSGSNQPQHFGDGTRLSIL.

The chain couples TRBV10-3 to TRBJ2-7; 9 bases are shared with TRBD1. This CDR3 region has 14 residues. Germline loops: CDR1 ENHRY, CDR2 SYGVKD. V lost 5 bases and J lost 5; bases outside the gene matches: 7. The CDR3 is CAISSGQGPHEQYF. The CDR3 nucleotides read TGTGCCATCAGTTCCGGACAGGGGCCTCACGAGCAGTACTTC.

The sample holds a few counts of this clone. V is TRBV19 and J is TRBJ1-4; TRBD1 agrees at 8 bases. V lost 3 bases, J lost 0 bases, and 3 bases stayed unmatched. The length of the CDR3 is 16 residues. In germline, CDR1 is LNHDA, CDR2 SQIVND (reference sequence). CDR3 in amino acids: CASSMGQASTNEKLFF. The DNA for the CDR3 is TGTGCCAGTAGTATGGGACAGGCCTCAACTAATGAAAAACTGTTTTTT.

This chain connects TRBV6-5 to TRBJ1-6; TRBD1 matches 9 bases. The CDR3 is 15 residues long. Per germline, CDR1 MNHEY and CDR2 SVGAGI. Germline trimming cut 4 bases from V and 7 bases from J; bases unmatched to any gene: 5. Here the CDR3 reads CASSSPGQGNSPLHF. CDR3 DNA: TGTGCCAGCAGTTCCCCGGGACAGGGAAATTCACCCCTCCACTTT.

The chain employs TRBV9 and TRBJ1-3; a possible D gene is TRBD1 (5 bases). This CDR3 contains 15 residues. The ends were cut back, 3 bases at V and 1 base at J, with 11 bases in the middle. CDR1 and CDR2 (germline): SGDLS, YYNGEE. The CDR3 sequence is CASSGLGGSGNTIYF. CDR3 nucleotides: TGTGCCAGCAGCGGACTGGGGGGGTCTGGAAACACCATATATTTT.

This clone was seen once. The J gene is TRBJ2-3, the V gene TRBV5-1; 7 bases are shared with TRBD1. CDR1 SGHRS and CDR2 YFSETQ come from the germline V gene. This CDR3 contains 14 residues. V dropped 4 bases and J dropped 2; count of bases not matched to a gene: 4. The CDR3 here is CASSTGQVTDTQYF. CDR3 DNA sequence: TGCGCCAGCAGCACTGGACAGGTCACAGATACGCAGTATTTT.

This chain joins TRBV28 and TRBJ2-3; D is undetermined. Germline V lookup: CDR1 MDHEN, CDR2 SYDVKM. The CDR3 has 15 residues. Trimming left V 7 bases short and J 0 bases short, with 14 bases between. The CDR3 DNA is TGTGCCAGCATGGAAATACTGGGGAGCACAGATACGCAGTATTTT. It codes for CASMEILGSTDTQYF.

The CDR3 DNA is TGTGCCAGCAGGTACCGGGACAAGATTTCACCCCTCCACTTT. The encoded protein is CASRYRDKISPLHF. This chain connects TRBV6-5 to TRBJ1-6; maybe TRBD1 (6 bases). The germline V gene has CDR1 MNHEY and CDR2 SVGAGI. The length of the CDR3 is 14 residues. The ends were cut back, 6 bases at V and 9 bases at J, with 15 bases in the middle.

The chain joins TRBV10-3 to TRBJ1-6, with 11 nucleotides matching TRBD1. The V gene end was trimmed by 3 bases and the J gene end by 9 bases; junction bases not matched to a gene: 4. Germline assignment: CDR1 ENHRY and CDR2 SYGVKD. This CDR3 spans 15 amino acids. CDR3 loop: CAISETGTGGSPLHF. CDR3 sequence (DNA): TGTGCCATCAGTGAAACCGGGACAGGGGGTTCACCCCTCCACTTT.

V gene TRBV7-8 combines with J gene TRBJ2-3, with no clear D. This CDR3 comprises 15 residues. Germline-derived CDR1 and CDR2 are SGHVS and FQNEAQ. Trimming cost V 0 bases and J 4 bases, with 11 bases left between them. The DNA of the CDR3 is TGTGCCAGCAGCTTAGCATTCCTGGACCCAGATACGCAGTATTTT. It yields the protein CASSLAFLDPDTQYF.

Concerning this clone itself: Other DNA sequences of this sample code for an identical CDR3. V gene TRBV9 combines with J gene TRBJ1-2; D unclear. The CDR3 has 13 residues. Germline-derived CDR1 and CDR2 are SGDLS and YYNGEE. Trimming left V 0 bases short and J 1 base short, with 4 bases between. The CDR3 is CASSVDRNYGYTF. The CDR3 bases are TGTGCCAGCAGCGTAGACCGTAACTATGGCTACACCTTC.

The chain employs TRBV9 and TRBJ2-7; D tentatively fits TRBD1 or TRBD2 (6 bases each). Germline V CDR1 and CDR2: SGDLS, YYNGEE. The CDR3 has 15 amino acids. Trimming took 4 bases from V and 6 from J, leaving 20 bases between them. The CDR3 sequence: CASSPQPGAPTEQYF. The CDR3 DNA reads TGTGCCAGCAGCCCCCAACCGGGGGCCCCCACCGAGCAGTACTTC. Combining the CDR3 with reference TRBV9 and TRBJ2-7 gives the whole variable domain DSGVTQTPKHLITATGQRVTLRCSPRSGDLSVYWYQQSLDQGLQFLIQYYNGEERAKGNILERFSAQQFPDLHSELNLSSLELGDSALYFCASSPQPGAPTEQYFGPGTRLTVT.

By frequency in the sample, this clone is medium-sized. This sample also contains other DNA sequences that code for the same CDR3. The genes are TRBV30 and TRBJ1-2, with a tentative D call TRBD1 (5 bases). The CDR3 is 13 residues long. The V end was cut by 0 bases, the J end by 2 bases, with 7 bases between. Germline loops: CDR1 GTSNPN, CDR2 SVGIG (reference sequence). The CDR3 nucleotides read TGTGCCTGGAGTGTCGGGGCCAACTATGGCTACACCTTC. This encodes CAWSVGANYGYTF.

The rearrangement uses TRBV29-1 and TRBJ2-5, with 7 bases fitting TRBD1. Germline CDR1 and CDR2: SQVTM and ANQGSEA. The CDR3 totals 16 residues. J lost 0 bases, V lost 3 bases, and 10 bases had no gene match. CDR3 region: CSVDGRTGPYQETQYF. CDR3 nucleotides: TGCAGCGTTGACGGACGGACAGGTCCGTACCAAGAGACCCAGTACTTC.

This sequence joins TRBV3-1 (or the pseudogene TRBV3-2) and TRBJ1-2; a possible D gene is TRBD1 (5 bases). The germline V gene encodes CDR1 LGHDT and CDR2 YNNKEL (reference sequence). This CDR3 is 13 amino acids long. V lost 6 bases and J 0 bases, leaving 8 bases between the germline ends. CDR3 bases: TGTGCCAGCAGGGGACCGCCTAACTATGGCTACACCTTC. Its translation: CASRGPPNYGYTF.

The sample holds one count of this clone. This rearrangement joins TRBV2 to TRBJ2-1; 9 nucleotides align to TRBD1. This CDR3 spans 16 amino acids. Trimming took 2 bases from V and 5 from J; bases not matched to a gene: 7. The V gene's germline CDR1 is SNHLY and CDR2 FYNNEI. The CDR3 here is CASSERDREVDNEQFF. CDR3 in DNA: TGTGCCAGCAGTGAAAGGGACAGGGAGGTCGACAATGAGCAGTTCTTC.